The rows below give T cell receptor beta chains drawn from one sample of a study of CD8 T cells in Susac syndrome. TCRdb redid the calling of the immunoSEQ multiplex PCR reads with MiXCR, one entry per CDR3 protein. The profile shows around 130,000 distinct CDR3 sequences, about 95% of them singletons. The sample comprised CD4+ T cells from PBMCs. The receptors were sampled from a human donor in good health. Both conserved end residues are part of each CDR3.

>TRBJ1-2|TRBV28
CASSLFGGPTYGYTF
>TRBJ2-3|TRBV4-1
CASSQDRHSTDTQYF
>TRBJ2-1|TRBV3-1
CASSQGAFGEQFF
>TRBJ2-7|TRBV7-2
CASSLMAVPSYEQYF
>TRBJ2-7|TRBV29-1
CSVATDTSYEQYF
>TRBJ2-3|TRBV20-1
CSAPGLTDTQYF
>TRBJ1-5|TRBV2
CASGETGSNQPQHF
>TRBJ1-1|TRBV5-1
CASYLGTTDLNTEAFF
>TRBJ2-2|TRBV20-1
CSASDTRRPGELFF
>TRBJ2-5|TRBV5-1
CASSFGGEETQYF
>TRBJ2-3|TRBV28
CASRPGLAGNTDTQYF
>TRBJ2-5|TRBV2
CASNLGGTTQETQYF
>TRBJ2-2|TRBV6-6
CASSPRGGMNTGELFF
>TRBJ2-2|TRBV6-6
CASSPLDSGRGELFF
>TRBJ1-2|TRBV27
CASSLRAQGYGYTF
>TRBJ2-2|TRBV7-2
CASSPANTGELFF
>TRBJ2-7|TRBV2
CASSEGALAYEQYF
>TRBJ1-5|TRBV7-2
CASSLGSLEPQHF
>TRBJ2-3|TRBV7-2
CASSLRVGGADTQYF
>TRBJ1-2|TRBV9
CASSGDPLLGGYTF
>TRBJ1-1|TRBV23-1
CASSQMGQEMNTEAFF
>TRBJ2-5|TRBV5-1
CASSTRTTQETQYF
>TRBJ2-3|TRBV5-1
CASSFGGVGTDTQYF
>TRBJ2-7|TRBV2
CASSDSPSYEQYF
>TRBJ2-5|TRBV7-9
CASSLLPQETQYF
>TRBJ2-5|TRBV10-3
CAISAGEGETQYF
>TRBJ2-1|TRBV19
CASSIGRWGSYNEQFF
>TRBJ2-3|TRBV10-3
CAIMGLGTDTQYF
>TRBJ2-5|TRBV6-2/TRBV6-3
CASGVRSETQYF
>TRBJ2-2|TRBV29-1
CSVGASGWNTGELFF
>TRBJ2-5|TRBV10-3
CAIRRLVQETQYF
>TRBJ2-7|TRBV12-3/TRBV12-4
CASSPPKREGHNSYEQYF
>TRBJ2-2|TRBV15
CATSKSRSGSNTGELFF
>TRBJ2-5|TRBV20-1
CSAASRWRIETQYF
>TRBJ1-1|TRBV7-9
CASSPPGVHTEAFF
>TRBJ2-2|TRBV12-3/TRBV12-4
CASSLFGELFF
>TRBJ2-1|TRBV4-1
CASSPRTGGDNEQFF